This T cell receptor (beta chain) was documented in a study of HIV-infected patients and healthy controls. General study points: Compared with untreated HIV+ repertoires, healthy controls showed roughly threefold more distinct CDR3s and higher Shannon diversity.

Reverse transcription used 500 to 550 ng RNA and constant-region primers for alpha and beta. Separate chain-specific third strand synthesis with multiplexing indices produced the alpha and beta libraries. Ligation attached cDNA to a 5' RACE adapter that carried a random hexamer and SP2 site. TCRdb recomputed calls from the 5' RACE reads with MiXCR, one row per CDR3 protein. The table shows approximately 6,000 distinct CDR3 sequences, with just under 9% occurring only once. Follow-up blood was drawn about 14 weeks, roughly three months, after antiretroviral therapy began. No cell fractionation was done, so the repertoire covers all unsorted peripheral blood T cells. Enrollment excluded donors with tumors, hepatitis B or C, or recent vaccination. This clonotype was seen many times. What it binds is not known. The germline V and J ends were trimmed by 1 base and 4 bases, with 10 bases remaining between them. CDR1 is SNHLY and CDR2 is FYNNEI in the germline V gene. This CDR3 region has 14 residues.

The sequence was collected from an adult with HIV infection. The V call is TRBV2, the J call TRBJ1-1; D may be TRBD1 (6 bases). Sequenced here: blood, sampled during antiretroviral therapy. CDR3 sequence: CASSEGGGGTEAFF. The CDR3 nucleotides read TGTGCCAGCAGTGAAGGCGGAGGGGGCACTGAAGCTTTCTTT. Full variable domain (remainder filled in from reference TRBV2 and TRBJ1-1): EPEVTQTPSHQVTQMGQEVILRCVPISNHLYFYWYRQILGQKVEFLVSFYNNEISEKSEIFDDQFSVERPDGSNFTLKIRSTKLEDSAMYFCASSEGGGGTEAFFGQGTRLTVV.